These 2 T cell receptor beta chains originate from one sample sequenced in a study of blood T cell repertoires in COVID-19. Profiling relied on immunoSEQ multiplex PCR, and the TCRdb table lists in-frame clones only, not all of them. The data show more than 200,000 clones, 86% seen once. The sample was peripheral blood. The receptor source for this set is a man in his thirties or forties with active or convalescent COVID-19.

The V call is TRBV4-3, the J call TRBJ2-2, with 7 nucleotides matching TRBD1. Trimming cost V 4 bases and J 6 bases; bases outside gene matches: 5. Germline V gives CDR1 LGHNA, CDR2 YSLEER. The CDR3 is made up of 14 amino acids. CDR3 sequence reads: CASSRVTGAGELFF. CDR3 DNA: TGCGCCAGCAGCCGTGTTACAGGGGCCGGGGAGCTGTTTTTT.

The chain couples TRBV7-9 to TRBJ1-1, with D possibly being TRBD1 (6 bases). V gave up 3 bases and J gave up 7 bases, with 9 bases separating them. CDR3 length equals 12 residues. The germline gives CDR1 SEHNR, CDR2 FQNEAQ (reference sequence). For the CDR3, the DNA is TGTGCCAGCAGCTTGGGACACCTTGAAGCTTTCTTT. This codes for CASSLGHLEAFF.